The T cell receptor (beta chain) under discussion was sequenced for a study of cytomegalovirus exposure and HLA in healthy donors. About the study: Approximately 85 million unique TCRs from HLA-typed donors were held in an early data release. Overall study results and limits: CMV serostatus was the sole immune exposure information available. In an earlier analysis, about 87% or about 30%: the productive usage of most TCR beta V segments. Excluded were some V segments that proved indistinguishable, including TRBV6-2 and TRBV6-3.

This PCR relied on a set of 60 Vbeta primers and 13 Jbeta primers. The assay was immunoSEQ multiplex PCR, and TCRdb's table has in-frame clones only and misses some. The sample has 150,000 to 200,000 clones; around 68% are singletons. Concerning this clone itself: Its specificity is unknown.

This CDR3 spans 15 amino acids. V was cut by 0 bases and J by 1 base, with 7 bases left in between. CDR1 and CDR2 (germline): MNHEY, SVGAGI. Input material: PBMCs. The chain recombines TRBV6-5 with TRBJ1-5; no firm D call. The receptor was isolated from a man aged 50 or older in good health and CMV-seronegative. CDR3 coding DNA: TGTGCCAGCAGTTACTCGACGGGAAGCAATCAGCCCCAGCATTTT. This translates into CASSYSTGSNQPQHF.